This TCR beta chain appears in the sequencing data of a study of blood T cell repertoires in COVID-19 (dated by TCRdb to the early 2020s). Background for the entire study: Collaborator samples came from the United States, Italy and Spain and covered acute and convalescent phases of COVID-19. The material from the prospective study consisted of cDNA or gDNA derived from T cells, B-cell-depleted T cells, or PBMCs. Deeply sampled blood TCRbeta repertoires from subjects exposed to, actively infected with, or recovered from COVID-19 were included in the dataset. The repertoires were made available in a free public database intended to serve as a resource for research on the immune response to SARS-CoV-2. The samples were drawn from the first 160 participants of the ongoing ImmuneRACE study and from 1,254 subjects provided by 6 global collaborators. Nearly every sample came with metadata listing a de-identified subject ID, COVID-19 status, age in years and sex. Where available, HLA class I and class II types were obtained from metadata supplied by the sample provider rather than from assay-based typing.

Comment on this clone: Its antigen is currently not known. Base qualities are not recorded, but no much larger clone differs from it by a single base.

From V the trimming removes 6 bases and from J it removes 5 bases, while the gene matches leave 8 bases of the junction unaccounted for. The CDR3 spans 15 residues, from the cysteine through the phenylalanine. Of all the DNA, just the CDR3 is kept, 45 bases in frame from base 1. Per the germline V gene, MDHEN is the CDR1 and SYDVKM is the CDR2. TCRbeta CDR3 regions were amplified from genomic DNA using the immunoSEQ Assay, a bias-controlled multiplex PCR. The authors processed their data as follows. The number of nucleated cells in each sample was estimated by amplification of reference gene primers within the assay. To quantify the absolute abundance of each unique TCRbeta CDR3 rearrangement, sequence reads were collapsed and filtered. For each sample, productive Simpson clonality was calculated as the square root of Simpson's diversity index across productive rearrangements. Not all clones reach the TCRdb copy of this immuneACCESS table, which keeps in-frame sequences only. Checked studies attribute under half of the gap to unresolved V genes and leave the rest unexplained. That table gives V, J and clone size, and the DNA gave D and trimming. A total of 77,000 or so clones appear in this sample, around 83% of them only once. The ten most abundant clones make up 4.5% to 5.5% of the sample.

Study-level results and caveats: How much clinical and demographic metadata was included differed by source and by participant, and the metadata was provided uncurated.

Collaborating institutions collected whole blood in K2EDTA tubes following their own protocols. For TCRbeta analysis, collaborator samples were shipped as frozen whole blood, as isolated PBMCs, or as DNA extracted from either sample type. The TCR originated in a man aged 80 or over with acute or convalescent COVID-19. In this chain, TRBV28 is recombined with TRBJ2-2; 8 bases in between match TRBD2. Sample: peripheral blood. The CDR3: CASRVTSGSTGELFF. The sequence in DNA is TGTGCCAGCAGGGTTACTAGCGGATCGACCGGGGAGCTGTTTTTT.